This passage covers 15 T cell receptor beta chains from one sample sequenced in a study of shared clonotypes between healthy human individuals (dated by TCRdb to 2018 to 2021). CD8 naive samples were CD45RO-negative cells positively selected for CCR7, giving a CD45RA+CCR7+ population that excluded TemRA cells. The library was made by the immunoSEQ multiplex PCR assay. Drawn from immuneACCESS, this table holds only the in-frame rearrangements with V and J called that TCRdb kept. Clones are partly lost; checked studies trace under half to an unresolved V gene and leave the rest unexplained. This sample lists around 2,000,000 clones; more than 85% were detected once. The ten largest clones add up to 1.5% to 2% of the sample. Input material: naive CD8+ T cells from PBMCs. In light of the paper, this sample's cell subset or site label describes: CD45RA+CCR7+. These TCRs come from a man aged 18 to 29 in good health. Some clones in this sample may be carry-over from other donors' samples.

The rearrangement uses TRBV5-4 and TRBJ2-1; no clear D. V shed 1 base and J shed 8 bases, with 16 bases lying between them. Germline V gene sequence: CDR1 SGHNT, CDR2 YYREEE (reference sequence). The CDR3 covers 15 residues. CDR3 nucleotide sequence: TGTGCCAGCAGCTTGACTAATCTGCTTGGCGATGAGCAGTTCTTC. Protein: CASSLTNLLGDEQFF.

The chain carries TRBV4-1 and TRBJ1-4; D gene ambiguous. Germline CDR1 is MGHRA and CDR2 is YSYEKL. The CDR3 spans 17 residues. Trimming left V 0 bases short and J 0 bases short, with 11 bases between. CDR3 nucleotide sequence: TGCGCCAGCAGCCAAGATTGGCCCTACTCAACTAATGAAAAACTGTTTTTT. As protein: CASSQDWPYSTNEKLFF.

Notes on this clone: The junction differs from germline at one of its ends, possibly a read error. The V call is TRBV19, the J call TRBJ1-1, with TRBD1 identical over 7 bases. The CDR3 extends over 11 amino acids. CDR1 and CDR2 (germline): LNHDA, SQIVND (reference sequence). The CDR3 DNA follows: TGCAGAGACAGGGAAAACACTGAAGCTTTCTTT. It encodes CRDRENTEAFF.

The chain recombines TRBV27 with TRBJ2-7; 8 bases align to TRBD2. Per germline, CDR1 MNHEY and CDR2 SMNVEV (reference sequence). J lost 2 bases, V lost 7 bases, and 7 bases had no gene match. The CDR3 is 14 amino acids. CDR3 in DNA: TGTGCCAGCAAGGGTCTGGGACTAGCCTACGAGCAGTACTTC. Its protein product is CASKGLGLAYEQYF.

About this clone: The same CDR3 is also encoded by other DNA sequences in this sample. The chain's CDR3 is CASRGQSSYEQYF. The CDR3, as DNA: TGTGCCAGCAGGGGGCAGAGCTCCTACGAGCAGTACTTC. This chain links TRBV5-6 with TRBJ2-7, with D possibly TRBD1 on 5 matching bases. Per germline, CDR1 SGHDT and CDR2 YYEEEE. This CDR3 has 13 residues. Trimming removed 5 bases from V and 0 bases from J, with 9 bases in between.

The chain has TRBV11-2 and TRBJ2-7; D is tentatively TRBD1 or TRBD2 (5 bases each). The CDR3 totals 14 residues. V lost 2 bases and J lost 2, with 10 bases in between. CDR1 and CDR2 from the germline V gene are SGHAT and FQNNGV. CDR3 bases: TGTGCCAGCAGCTTAATTCGAGGGGCCTACGAGCAGTACTTC. It yields the protein CASSLIRGAYEQYF.

The chain employs TRBV7-3 and TRBJ2-1; the D is unclear. V lost 2 bases and J 6 bases, leaving 5 bases between the germline ends. This CDR3 has 12 amino acids. The germline V gene encodes CDR1 SGHTA and CDR2 FQGTGA. The CDR3 nucleotides read TGTGCCAGCAGCTTACGAGGCAATGAGCAGTTCTTC. Translation: CASSLRGNEQFF.

V gene TRBV9 combines with J gene TRBJ2-7; 10 nucleotides align to TRBD2. The CDR3 length is 16 residues. Trimming removed 4 bases from V and 7 bases from J; junction bases left unmatched: 14. The V gene's germline CDR1 is SGDLS and CDR2 YYNGEE. The CDR3 DNA is TGTGCCAGCAGCCCCGGCCCCTCAGCGGGAGGGCCGGAGCAGTACTTC. Translation gives CASSPGPSAGGPEQYF.

This clone was picked up one time. This chain uses TRBV19 with TRBJ2-7; 7 nucleotides agree with TRBD1. The germline V gene encodes CDR1 LNHDA and CDR2 SQIVND (reference sequence). Unmatched junction bases numbered 3, after V lost 4 bases and J lost 3 bases. CDR3 length equals 13 residues. The CDR3 loop reads CASSTGGNYEQYF. CDR3 DNA sequence: TGTGCCAGTAGTACAGGGGGAAACTACGAGCAGTACTTC.

This chain connects TRBV4-1 to TRBJ2-7; unclear D gene. This CDR3 has 13 residues. Looked up from germline, CDR1 is MGHRA and CDR2 is YSYEKL. Trimming pared 4 bases from V and 2 bases from J, leaving 9 bases between. CDR3 in amino acids: CASSLTAPYEQYF. The DNA for the CDR3 is TGCGCCAGCAGCCTGACTGCCCCCTACGAGCAGTACTTC.

The chain is built from TRBV15 and TRBJ2-2; D uncertain. V gave up 0 bases and J gave up 0 bases, with 11 bases separating them. Germline V lookup: CDR1 LNHNV, CDR2 YYDKDF (reference sequence). This CDR3 region has 17 residues. The CDR3 DNA reads as TGTGCCACCAGCAGAGATCTCGGCCTAGCGAACACCGGGGAGCTGTTTTTT. This gives the protein CATSRDLGLANTGELFF.

The chain links TRBV4-1 to TRBJ2-1; a weak D match, TRBD1 (5 bases). The CDR3 loop spans 15 amino acids. The ends were cut back, 1 base at V and 5 bases at J, with 12 bases in the middle. Germline V CDR1 and CDR2: MGHRA, YSYEKL. CDR3 sequence: CASSQVAGSNNEQFF. CDR3 DNA: TGCGCCAGCAGCCAAGTGGCAGGGTCCAACAATGAGCAGTTCTTC.

The genes are TRBV10-1 and TRBJ2-7; tentative D call: TRBD1 (6 bases). CDR3 size: 13 residues. V was pared by 2 bases and J by 3 bases, with 8 bases between. Germline V gene data show CDR1 as WNHNN and CDR2 as SYGVQD (reference sequence). The chain's CDR3 is CASSETGIYEQYF. The CDR3 DNA reads TGCGCCAGCAGTGAGACAGGGATCTACGAGCAGTACTTC.

The V gene is TRBV28, the J gene TRBJ2-7, with 8 nucleotides matching TRBD1. This CDR3 contains 15 residues. V was pared by 5 bases and J by 1 base, with 7 bases of the junction left unmatched. CDR1 MDHEN and CDR2 SYDVKM come from the germline V gene. CDR3 DNA sequence: TGTGCCAGCAGTAGGAGGGACAGGTTTTCCTACGAGCAGTACTTC. It encodes CASSRRDRFSYEQYF. The complete variable domain, with remaining parts taken from reference TRBV28 and TRBJ2-7, reads DVKVTQSSRYLVKRTGEKVFLECVQDMDHENMFWYRQDPGLGLRLIYFSYDVKMKEKGDIPEGYSVSREKKERFSLILESASTNQTSMYLCASSRRDRFSYEQYFGPGTRLTVT.

The gene calls are TRBV9 and TRBJ2-2, with 9 bases aligning to TRBD2. CDR1 is SGDLS, CDR2 YYNGEE, per germline. The V segment lost 4 bases and the J segment 4 bases; nucleotides outside the gene matches: 14. The CDR3 length is 18 residues. CDR3 loop: CASSHPLDSGRGTGELFF. The CDR3 nucleotides read TGTGCCAGCAGCCACCCCTTGGATAGCGGGAGAGGCACCGGGGAGCTGTTTTTT.